The sequence of this T cell receptor beta chain was determined in a study of CD8 T cells in ankylosing spondylitis. This clonotype was counted ten times or more. TCRdb processed the 5' RACE reads anew with MiXCR; each CDR3 protein has one entry. This sample has hundreds of thousands of distinct CDR3 sequences; 8.6% occur once, and the top ten carry under 7.5%. Germline loops: CDR1 SQVTM, CDR2 ANQGSEA. This CDR3 spans 15 amino acids. V lost 6 bases, J lost 6 bases, and 24 bases lay in between. This clonotype was obtained from a male donor with ankylosing spondylitis or in good health (not recorded which). The V and J genes are TRBV29-1 and TRBJ2-7; maybe TRBD1 (5 bases). Sequences were obtained from blood, either unsorted or a sorted T cell fraction (not recorded which). The CDR3 DNA follows: TGCAGCGTCCCTACTCGACAGTACATCGTGGGCGAGCAGTACTTC. Amino acid sequence: CSVPTRQYIVGEQYF.